This is a list of T cell receptor beta chains from one sample in a study of T cell responses to AZD1222 COVID-19 vaccine. Here immunoSEQ multiplex PCR was the method, and the copy in TCRdb shows in-frame clones only, minus some. The sample records approximately 180,000 clones, 90% to 95% being singletons. Sequencing was performed on peripheral blood, taken 28 days after the second dose of the MenACWY control vaccine. These receptors all stem from an adult who received the MenACWY meningococcal vaccine as a control. Each CDR3 is given with its conserved first and last residue. The order of the fields is clone size, J gene, D gene, V gene, CDR3 DNA, CDR3 protein. The D gene is left open where the match is weak. Only some rows state a clone size, as once, few, many or a class for expanded clones.

.	TRBJ1-2	.	TRBV30	TGTGCCTGGAGAGCGGGGGGCGCCCGGGGTGGCTACACCTTC	CAWRAGGARGGYTF
.	TRBJ1-1	.	TRBV6-1	TGTGCCAGCAGTGAAGCTGGAGGGATGAACACTGAAGCTTTCTTT	CASSEAGGMNTEAFF
.	TRBJ1-6	.	TRBV3-1/TRBV3-2	TGTGCCAGCAGCCCCGCTACGACCTCATATAATTCACCCCTCCACTTT	CASSPATTSYNSPLHF
.	TRBJ1-6	TRBD1	TRBV10-3	TGTGCCATCCGGGGACAGAATAATTCACCCCTCCACTTT	CAIRGQNNSPLHF
.	TRBJ2-7	.	TRBV19	TGTGCCAGTAGTGAATACACGTCGAACTACGAGCAGTACTTC	CASSEYTSNYEQYF
.	TRBJ2-3	TRBD1	TRBV18	TGTGCCAGCTCACCGAGCCGACAGGGTTTAGATACGCAGTATTTT	CASSPSRQGLDTQYF
.	TRBJ2-5	.	TRBV2	TGTGCCAGCAGCCCAGGGATAGTGCGGTGGGAGACCCAGTACTTC	CASSPGIVRWETQYF
once	TRBJ1-3	.	TRBV5-4	TGTGCCAGCAGCCTACCGCCCGGCTCTGGAAACACCATATATTTT	CASSLPPGSGNTIYF
.	TRBJ1-2	.	TRBV14	TGTGCCACCAAATCAGGCCGTTATGGCTACACCTTC	CATKSGRYGYTF
.	TRBJ2-7	.	TRBV11-2	TGTGCCAGCAGCTTAGGGGACGGGGCCTACGAGCAGTACTTC	CASSLGDGAYEQYF
.	TRBJ2-5	TRBD2	TRBV3-1/TRBV3-2	TGTGCCAGCAGCCTGGGACTAGCGGGGGGAGAGACCCAGTACTTC	CASSLGLAGGETQYF
.	TRBJ2-3	TRBD2	TRBV24-1	TGTGCCACCAGTGACCCTAGCGGGGGAAGAAATACGCAGTATTTT	CATSDPSGGRNTQYF
.	TRBJ1-1	.	TRBV19	TGTGCCAGCCGGACGGCGGTGGGCACTGAAGCTTTCTTT	CASRTAVGTEAFF
.	TRBJ1-5	.	TRBV19	TGTGCCAGTAAGATAAAAGACTCCATGCTCAATCAGCCCCAGCATTTT	CASKIKDSMLNQPQHF
.	TRBJ1-5	TRBD1	TRBV4-1	TGCGCCAGCAGCCAAGAACAGGGGGATGTTGGCAATCAGCCCCAGCATTTT	CASSQEQGDVGNQPQHF
.	TRBJ1-2	.	TRBV5-1	TGCGCCAGCAGCTTGGGGAGGGGAGGTGGCTACACCTTC	CASSLGRGGGYTF
.	TRBJ1-6	TRBD1	TRBV10-3	TGTGCCATCAATACAGGGGGCGAAACACCCCTCCACTTT	CAINTGGETPLHF
.	TRBJ2-3	.	TRBV7-2	TGTGCCAGCAGCTCGGTTAGGGGACCACGGTTCCCCACAGATACGCAGTATTTT	CASSSVRGPRFPTDTQYF
.	TRBJ1-4	.	TRBV5-6	TGTGCCAGCAGCCCTGTAGGGGCGGAAAAACTGTTTTTT	CASSPVGAEKLFF
few	TRBJ2-1	.	TRBV12-3/TRBV12-4	TGTGCCAGCAGTTTATGGGGGTCCAATGAGCAGTTCTTC	CASSLWGSNEQFF
.	TRBJ2-2	.	TRBV6-6	TGTGCCAGCCTTAGGGCGAACACCGGGGAGCTGTTTTTT	CASLRANTGELFF
.	TRBJ2-1	TRBD2	TRBV19	TGTGCCAGTAGTACGGGACTAGCGGGGGCCGGTGAGCAGTTCTTC	CASSTGLAGAGEQFF
.	TRBJ1-1	.	TRBV5-4	TGTGCCAGCAGCTTGGCCATCCGCCCGGAGCGGGCTTCTGAAGCTTTCTTT	CASSLAIRPERASEAFF
.	TRBJ2-5	.	TRBV7-9	TGTGCCAGCAGCTTAAACAGCCAAGAGACCCAGTACTTC	CASSLNSQETQYF
.	TRBJ2-1	.	TRBV6-5	TGTGCCAGCAGCCGGGCGGGGGCGATCTACAATGAGCAGTTCTTC	CASSRAGAIYNEQFF
.	TRBJ1-1	.	TRBV5-1	TGCGCCAGCAGTCTGTCAGAATACACTGAAGCTTTCTTT	CASSLSEYTEAFF
.	TRBJ1-4	.	TRBV4-3	TGCGCCAGCAGCCGGGGGACGGCAACTAATGAAAAACTGTTTTTT	CASSRGTATNEKLFF
.	TRBJ1-1	.	TRBV6-5	TGTGCCAGCCGGGGTACGCCCTTTGAAGCTTTCTTT	CASRGTPFEAFF
.	TRBJ2-7	.	TRBV7-9	TGTGCCAGCAGCCGCCAGGGGCCCGAGCAGTACTTC	CASSRQGPEQYF
once	TRBJ1-5	TRBD1	TRBV10-3	TGTGCCAGCCGACCGGGACAGGGACAGCCCCAGCATTTT	CASRPGQGQPQHF
.	TRBJ1-1	TRBD1	TRBV7-9	TGTGCCAGCAGCGTACAGGGGGGCGCTGAAGCTTTCTTT	CASSVQGGAEAFF
.	TRBJ1-6	.	TRBV9	TGTGCCAGCAGCGTAGAAGCCAGACCTAATTCACCCCTCCACTTT	CASSVEARPNSPLHF
.	TRBJ1-1	.	TRBV18	TGTGCCAGCTCGCCAGGTGTCAGGGGTGACACTGAAGCTTTCTTT	CASSPGVRGDTEAFF
once	TRBJ2-7	.	TRBV29-1	TGCAGCGTCAAAACTAGCAGCCACGAGCAGTACTTC	CSVKTSSHEQYF
.	TRBJ1-5	.	TRBV7-2	TGTGCCAGCAGCTTTTATGCGGGGCCCCAGCATTTT	CASSFYAGPQHF
.	TRBJ1-3	.	TRBV4-2	TGTGCCAGCAGCCAAGATCCTCCACACCACGGTCGTTTT	CASSQDPPHHGRF
.	TRBJ2-2	TRBD2	TRBV6-5	TGTGCCAGCAGTTACGGGGGGGTATACACCGGGGAGCTGTTTTTT	CASSYGGVYTGELFF
.	TRBJ2-7	TRBD2	TRBV13	TGTGCCAGCAGCCGGAGACTAGCGGGGAGCTACGAGCAGTACTTC	CASSRRLAGSYEQYF
.	TRBJ2-7	.	TRBV30	TGTGCCGCAGGGGCGGCAAGGAAGCAGTACTTC	CAAGAARKQYF
.	TRBJ2-5	.	TRBV11-3	TGTGCCAGCAGCTTAGGAGGGGGCCAAGAGACCCAGTACTTC	CASSLGGGQETQYF
.	TRBJ2-2	.	TRBV4-3	TGCGCCAGCAGCCAAGATACAGGGATTAACGGGGAGCTGTTTTTT	CASSQDTGINGELFF
.	TRBJ1-1	.	TRBV16	TGTGCCAGCAGCCACCCGACGGGGGGAATGAACACTGAAGCTTTCTTT	CASSHPTGGMNTEAFF
once	TRBJ1-6	.	TRBV19	TGTGCCAGTAGCTTCAGGGGTCCCAACTCACCCCTCCACTTT	CASSFRGPNSPLHF
.	TRBJ2-1	.	TRBV7-9	TGTGCCAGCAGCTCCGGGACGAAGCAGTTCTTC	CASSSGTKQFF
.	TRBJ1-4	.	TRBV12-5	TGTGCTAGTGCCCTGCCGCCCCTAAATGAAAAACTGTTTTTT	CASALPPLNEKLFF
.	TRBJ1-1	.	TRBV4-3	TGCGCCAGCAGCCAAGAAGTAGTCACTGAAGCTTTCTTT	CASSQEVVTEAFF
.	TRBJ1-5	.	TRBV6-1	TGTGCCAGCAGTGCCCTTACAAAGGGACTCAGAAATCAGCCCCAGCATTTT	CASSALTKGLRNQPQHF
.	TRBJ1-4	TRBD1	TRBV6-6	TGTGCCAGCAGTTTGTTCAGGACAGGGAATGAAAAACTGTTTTTT	CASSLFRTGNEKLFF
.	TRBJ1-1	.	TRBV10-3	TGTGCCATCAGTGAGACAGGCCCAGACACTGAAGCTTTCTTT	CAISETGPDTEAFF
.	TRBJ2-2	TRBD2	TRBV4-1	TGCGCCAGCAGCCAGTCTGGCACTAGCGGGCACCGAGGGACCGGGGAGCTGTTTTTT	CASSQSGTSGHRGTGELFF